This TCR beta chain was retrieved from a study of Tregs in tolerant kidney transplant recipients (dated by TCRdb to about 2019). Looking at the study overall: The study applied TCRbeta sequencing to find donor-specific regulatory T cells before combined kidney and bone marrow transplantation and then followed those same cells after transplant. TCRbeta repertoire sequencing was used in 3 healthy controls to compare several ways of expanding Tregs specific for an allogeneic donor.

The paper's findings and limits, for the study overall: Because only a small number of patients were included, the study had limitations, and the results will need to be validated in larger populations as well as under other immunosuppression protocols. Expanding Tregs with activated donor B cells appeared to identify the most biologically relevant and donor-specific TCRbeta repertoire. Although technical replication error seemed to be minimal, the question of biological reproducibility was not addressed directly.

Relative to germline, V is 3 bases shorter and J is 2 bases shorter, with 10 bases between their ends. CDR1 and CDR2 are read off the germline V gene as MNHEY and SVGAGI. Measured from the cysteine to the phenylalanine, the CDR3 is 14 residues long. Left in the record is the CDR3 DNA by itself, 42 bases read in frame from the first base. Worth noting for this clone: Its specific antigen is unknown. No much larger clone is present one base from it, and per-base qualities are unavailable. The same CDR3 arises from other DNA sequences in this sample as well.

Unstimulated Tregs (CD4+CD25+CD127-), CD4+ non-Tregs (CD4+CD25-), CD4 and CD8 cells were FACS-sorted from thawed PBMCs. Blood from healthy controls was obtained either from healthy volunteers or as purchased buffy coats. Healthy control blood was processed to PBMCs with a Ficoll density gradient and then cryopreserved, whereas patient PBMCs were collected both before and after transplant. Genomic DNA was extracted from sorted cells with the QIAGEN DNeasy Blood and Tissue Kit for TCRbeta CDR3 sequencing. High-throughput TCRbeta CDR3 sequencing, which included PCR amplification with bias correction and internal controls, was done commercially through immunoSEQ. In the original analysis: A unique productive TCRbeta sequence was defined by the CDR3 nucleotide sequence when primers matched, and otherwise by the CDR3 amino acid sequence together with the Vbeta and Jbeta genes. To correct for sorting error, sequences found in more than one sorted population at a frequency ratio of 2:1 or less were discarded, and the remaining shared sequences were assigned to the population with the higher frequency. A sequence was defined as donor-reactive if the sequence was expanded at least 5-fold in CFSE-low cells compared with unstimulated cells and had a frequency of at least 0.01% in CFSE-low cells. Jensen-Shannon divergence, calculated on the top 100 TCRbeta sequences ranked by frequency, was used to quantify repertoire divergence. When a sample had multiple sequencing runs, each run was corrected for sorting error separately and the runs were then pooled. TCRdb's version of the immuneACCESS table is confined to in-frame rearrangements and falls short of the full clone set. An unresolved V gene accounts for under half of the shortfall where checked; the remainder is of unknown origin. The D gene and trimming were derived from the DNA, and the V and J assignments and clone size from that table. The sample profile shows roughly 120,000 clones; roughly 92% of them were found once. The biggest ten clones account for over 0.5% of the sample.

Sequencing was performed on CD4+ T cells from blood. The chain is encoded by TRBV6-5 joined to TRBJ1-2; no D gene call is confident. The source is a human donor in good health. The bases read TGTGCCAGCAGTTATGGCCAGGCCAACTATGGCTACACCTTC. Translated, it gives CASSYGQANYGYTF.